Listed below are T cell receptor beta chains from one sample, sequenced in a study of T cell repertoires in cytomegalovirus infection. TCRdb ran MiXCR on the reads and lists one entry per CDR3 protein. The sample shows about 55,000 distinct CDR3 sequences, 20% to 25% of them seen only once. These TCRs' antigens remain unknown. The sequences come from CD8+ T cells from cultured PBMCs, collected from culture after CMV antigen stimulation. Source of these receptors: a human donor in good health (CMV status not recorded). Some clones in this sample may be carry-over from other donors' samples. Each CDR3 is given with its conserved first and last residue. The D gene is left open where the match is weak. Clone size is given for some rows only: seen once, a few or many times, or a class if the clone is expanded.

TRBV7-2	.	.	TRBJ2-1	TGTGCCAGCAGCTTAGTACCGAAGAGCTCCTACAATGAGCAGTTCTTC	CASSLVPKSSYNEQFF
TRBV7-2	few	TRBD1	TRBJ1-3	TGTGCCAGCAGCCACGTGACAGGGACAGGAAACACCATATATTTT	CASSHVTGTGNTIYF
TRBV19	.	.	TRBJ2-1	TGTGCCAGTGCAGCGGGTCCAAGCTCCTACAATGAGCAGTTCTTC	CASAAGPSSYNEQFF
TRBV7-2	few	TRBD1	TRBJ2-3	TGTGCCAGCAGCCAATCGCTTGGGACAGCCCTCGTCACAGATACGCAGTATTTT	CASSQSLGTALVTDTQYF
TRBV11-2	.	.	TRBJ2-7	TGTGCCAGCAGCCCAGGGGGGTACTCCTACGAGCAGTACTTC	CASSPGGYSYEQYF
TRBV7-2	.	TRBD2	TRBJ2-1	TGTGCCAGCAGCTTAATCAGCGGGAGGGCCGGGAGCAATGAGCAGTTCTTC	CASSLISGRAGSNEQFF
TRBV6-1	.	.	TRBJ1-5	TGTGCCAGCAGTGTCGTTGGTGGGAATCAGCCCCAGCATTTT	CASSVVGGNQPQHF
TRBV29-1	few	.	TRBJ1-1	TGCAGCGTTGTTCTCAGGGGCACTGAAGCTTTCTTT	CSVVLRGTEAFF
TRBV7-9	few	.	TRBJ1-5	TGTGCCAGCAGTCTATCCCGGGCCAATCAGCCCCAGCATTTT	CASSLSRANQPQHF
TRBV7-9	.	TRBD2	TRBJ2-4	TGTGCCAGCAGCTTAGCGACTAGCGGATCCAAAAACATTCAGTACTTC	CASSLATSGSKNIQYF
TRBV12-3/TRBV12-4	many	TRBD1	TRBJ1-2	TGTGCCAGCAGTTCCCCAACAGGGGGCGGTTATGGCTACACCTTC	CASSSPTGGGYGYTF
TRBV12-3/TRBV12-4	.	.	TRBJ2-1	TGTGCCGGCAGCAACGGTCGGAGTTACAATGAGCAGTTCTTC	CAGSNGRSYNEQFF
TRBV5-6	.	.	TRBJ2-1	TGTGCCAGCAGCCTCACTCCCTCGAAAGTCCATGAGCAGTTCTTC	CASSLTPSKVHEQFF
TRBV20-1	.	TRBD1	TRBJ1-2	TGCAGTACAAATCAGTACAGGGGAAACTATGGCTACACCTTC	CSTNQYRGNYGYTF
TRBV20-1	.	.	TRBJ2-7	TGCAGTGCTAAAGGATTAGAGGTGGAGTACTTC	CSAKGLEVEYF
TRBV20-1	many	TRBD1	TRBJ1-3	TGCAGTGCCCCAGGACAGGGAGAAGGAAACACCATATATTTT	CSAPGQGEGNTIYF
TRBV20-1	.	.	TRBJ1-3	TGCAGTGCTACGAGATACAGGGCCGACTCTGGAAACACCATATATTTT	CSATRYRADSGNTIYF
TRBV27	medium-sized	.	TRBJ2-7	TGTGCCAGCAGTTTATCTCAGGGTCCCTACGAGCAGTACTTC	CASSLSQGPYEQYF
TRBV7-9	.	.	TRBJ2-1	TGTGCCAGCAGCTCCTCCTCAGGGGTCGCCTACAATGAGCAGTTCTTC	CASSSSSGVAYNEQFF
TRBV15	.	.	TRBJ2-2	TGTGCCACCAGCAGAACCACTCTTCGTAGCTCGAACACCGGGGAGCTGTTTTTT	CATSRTTLRSSNTGELFF
TRBV7-8	.	TRBD2	TRBJ2-7	TGTGCCAGCAGCTCGGCGCCGGGACTAAAGACCTACGAGCAGTACTTC	CASSSAPGLKTYEQYF
TRBV11-2	.	TRBD2	TRBJ2-5	TGTGCCAGCACCAAAGGTGCTAGCGGGCGGGCAGTGGAGACCCAGTACTTC	CASTKGASGRAVETQYF
TRBV6-5	.	.	TRBJ2-7	TGTGCCAGCAGTTACGGGGCGAGCTTACCTTCCTACGAGCAGTACTTC	CASSYGASLPSYEQYF
TRBV12-3/TRBV12-4	.	TRBD2	TRBJ2-1	TGTGCCAGCAGTTTATTAGCGGGAGGGCTATCCTACAATGAGCAGTTCTTC	CASSLLAGGLSYNEQFF
TRBV28	few	TRBD1	TRBJ1-5	TGTGCCAGCAGTTGGAACCCCGACCTGAGAAGACAGGGTATACATGTTAGCAATCAGCCCCAGCATTTT	CASSWNPDLRRQGIHVSNQPQHF
TRBV12-3/TRBV12-4	few	.	TRBJ1-1	TGTGCCAGCAGCCCCAATAGGGCTTTCTTT	CASSPNRAFF
TRBV7-2	.	.	TRBJ2-1	TGTGCCAGCAGCTTAGCGCTTTCCGGGGTTGAGCAGTTCTTC	CASSLALSGVEQFF
TRBV7-8	few	TRBD1	TRBJ2-7	TGTGCCAGCAGCTTGATAAGGACAGGGGCTACCGAGCAGTACTTC	CASSLIRTGATEQYF
TRBV7-2	few	TRBD2	TRBJ2-3	TGTGCCAGCAGCTGGGGGGGAGGGGCGGCAGATACGCAGTATTTT	CASSWGGGAADTQYF
TRBV6-6	few	TRBD2	TRBJ2-1	TGTGCCAGCAGTTACTCGTCCGGGGGACTCCGGGAGGATGAGCAGTTCTTC	CASSYSSGGLREDEQFF
TRBV28	few	.	TRBJ1-5	TGTGCCAGCAGTTTAAAGAGGGGCGGGCAGCCCCAGCATTTT	CASSLKRGGQPQHF
TRBV6-5	once	.	TRBJ1-1	TGTGCCAGCAGTTACTCCCGTGTTTTTGTTCGAGGGGCCCCTGAAGCTTTCTTT	CASSYSRVFVRGAPEAFF
TRBV11-2	.	.	TRBJ1-6	TGTGCCAGCAGCTTATCAGTTAATTCACCCCTCCACTTT	CASSLSVNSPLHF
TRBV7-8	few	TRBD2	TRBJ2-1	TGTGCCAGCAGCTTAGCGGAGGGACTAGCGGGAAGGCATGAGCAGTTCTTC	CASSLAEGLAGRHEQFF
TRBV20-1	few	TRBD2	TRBJ2-1	TGCAGTGCTAGAGATTTAGCGGGAGTGATGAATGAGCAGTTCTTC	CSARDLAGVMNEQFF
TRBV7-2	few	TRBD2	TRBJ2-1	TGTGCCAGCAGACTTTATGGTAGCGGGAGAGGGAATGAGCAGTTCTTC	CASRLYGSGRGNEQFF
TRBV11-3	.	.	TRBJ2-3	TGTGCCAGCAGCCATTGGACGGAGTCGGATACGCAGTATTTT	CASSHWTESDTQYF
TRBV7-3	.	.	TRBJ2-5	TGTGCCAGCAGCTTAACAGGGTCAGGGACCCAGTACTTC	CASSLTGSGTQYF
TRBV29-1	.	TRBD1	TRBJ2-5	TGCAGCGTTGAAGGGAGACAGGGGGTTTGGGAGACCCAGTACTTC	CSVEGRQGVWETQYF
TRBV12-3/TRBV12-4	few	.	TRBJ2-7	TGTGCCTCCTCGCCAGGGACGTCCTACGAGCAGTACTTC	CASSPGTSYEQYF